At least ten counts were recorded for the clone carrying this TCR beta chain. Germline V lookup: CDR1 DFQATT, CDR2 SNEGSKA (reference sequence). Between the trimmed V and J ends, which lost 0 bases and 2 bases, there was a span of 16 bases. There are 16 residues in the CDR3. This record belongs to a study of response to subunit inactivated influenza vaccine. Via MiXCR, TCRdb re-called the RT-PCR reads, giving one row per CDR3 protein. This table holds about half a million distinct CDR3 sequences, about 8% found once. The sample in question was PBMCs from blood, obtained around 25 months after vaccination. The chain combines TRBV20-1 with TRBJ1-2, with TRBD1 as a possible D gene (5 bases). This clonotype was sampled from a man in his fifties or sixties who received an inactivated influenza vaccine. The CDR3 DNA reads TGCAGTGCTAGAGACGGTGGGGGAAGGAAAAACTATGGCTACACCTTC. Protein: CSARDGGGRKNYGYTF.